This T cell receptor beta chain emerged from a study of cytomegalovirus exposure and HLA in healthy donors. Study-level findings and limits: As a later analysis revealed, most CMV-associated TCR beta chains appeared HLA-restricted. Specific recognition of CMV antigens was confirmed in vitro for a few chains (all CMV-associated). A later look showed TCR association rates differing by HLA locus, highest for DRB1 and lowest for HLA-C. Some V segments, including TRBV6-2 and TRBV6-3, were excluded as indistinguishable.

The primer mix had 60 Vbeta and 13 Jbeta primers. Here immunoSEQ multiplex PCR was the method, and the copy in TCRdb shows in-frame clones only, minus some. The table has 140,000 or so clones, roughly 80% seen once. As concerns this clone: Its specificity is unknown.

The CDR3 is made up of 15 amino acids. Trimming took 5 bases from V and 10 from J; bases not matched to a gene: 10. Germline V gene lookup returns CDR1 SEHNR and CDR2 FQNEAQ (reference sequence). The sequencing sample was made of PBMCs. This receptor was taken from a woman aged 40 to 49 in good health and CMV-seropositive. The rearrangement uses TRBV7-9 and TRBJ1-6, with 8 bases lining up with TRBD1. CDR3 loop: CASSLPGTGVSPLHF. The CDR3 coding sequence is TGTGCCAGCAGCCTCCCCGGGACAGGAGTCTCACCCCTCCACTTT.